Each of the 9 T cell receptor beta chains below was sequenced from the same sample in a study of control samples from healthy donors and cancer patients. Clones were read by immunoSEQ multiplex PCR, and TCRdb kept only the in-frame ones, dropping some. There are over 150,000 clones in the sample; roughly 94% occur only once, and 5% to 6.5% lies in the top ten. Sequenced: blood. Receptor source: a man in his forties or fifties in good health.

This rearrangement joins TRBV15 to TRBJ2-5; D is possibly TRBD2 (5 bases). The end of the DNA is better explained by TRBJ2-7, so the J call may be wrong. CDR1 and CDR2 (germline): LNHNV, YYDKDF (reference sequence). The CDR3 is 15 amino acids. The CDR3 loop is CATSRDRRAPYEQYF. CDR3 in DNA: TGTGCCACCAGCAGAGATCGGCGGGCTCCCTACGAGCAGTACTTC.

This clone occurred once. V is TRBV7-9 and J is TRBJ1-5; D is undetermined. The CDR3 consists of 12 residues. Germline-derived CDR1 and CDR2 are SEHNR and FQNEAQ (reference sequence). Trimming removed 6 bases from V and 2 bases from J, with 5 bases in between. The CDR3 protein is CASSEGNQPQHF. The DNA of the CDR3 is TGTGCCAGCAGTGAGGGCAATCAGCCCCAGCATTTT. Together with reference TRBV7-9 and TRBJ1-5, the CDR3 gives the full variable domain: DTGVSQNPRHKITKRGQNVTFRCDPISEHNRLYWYRQTLGQGPEFLTYFQNEAQLEKSRLLSDRFSAERPKGSFSTLEIQRTEQGDSAMYLCASSEGNQPQHFGDGTRLSIL.

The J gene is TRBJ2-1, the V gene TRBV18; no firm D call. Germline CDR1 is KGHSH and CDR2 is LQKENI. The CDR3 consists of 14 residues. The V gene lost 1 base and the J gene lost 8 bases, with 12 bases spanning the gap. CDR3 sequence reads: CASSPRPGPHEQFF. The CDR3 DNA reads TGTGCCAGCTCACCACGGCCCGGGCCGCATGAGCAGTTCTTC.

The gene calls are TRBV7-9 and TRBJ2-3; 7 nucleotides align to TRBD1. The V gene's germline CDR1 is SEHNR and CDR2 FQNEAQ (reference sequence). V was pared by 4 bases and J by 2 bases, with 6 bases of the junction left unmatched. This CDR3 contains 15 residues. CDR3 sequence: CASSSRTGTTDTQYF. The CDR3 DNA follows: TGTGCCAGCAGCTCTAGGACAGGAACCACAGATACGCAGTATTTT.

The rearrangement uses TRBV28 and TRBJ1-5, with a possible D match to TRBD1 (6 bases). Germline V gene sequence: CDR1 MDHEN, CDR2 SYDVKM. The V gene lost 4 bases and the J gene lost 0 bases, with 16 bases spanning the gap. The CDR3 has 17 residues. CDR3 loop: CASSSGAVPYSNQPQHF. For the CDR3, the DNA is TGTGCCAGCAGTTCAGGGGCAGTACCTTATAGCAATCAGCCCCAGCATTTT.

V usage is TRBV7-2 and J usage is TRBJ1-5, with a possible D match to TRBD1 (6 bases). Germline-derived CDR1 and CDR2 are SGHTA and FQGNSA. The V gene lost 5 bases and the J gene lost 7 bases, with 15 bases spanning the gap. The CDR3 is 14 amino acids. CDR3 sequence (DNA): TGTGCCAGCAGCCTTGACAGGATGGGGCAGCCCCAGCATTTT. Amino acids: CASSLDRMGQPQHF.

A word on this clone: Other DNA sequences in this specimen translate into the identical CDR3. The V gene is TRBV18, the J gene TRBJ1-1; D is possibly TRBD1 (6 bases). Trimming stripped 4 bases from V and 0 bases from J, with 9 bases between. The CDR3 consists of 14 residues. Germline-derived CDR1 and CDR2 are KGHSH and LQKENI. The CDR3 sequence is CASSRDRMNTEAFF. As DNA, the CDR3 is TGTGCCAGCTCACGCGACAGGATGAACACTGAAGCTTTCTTT.

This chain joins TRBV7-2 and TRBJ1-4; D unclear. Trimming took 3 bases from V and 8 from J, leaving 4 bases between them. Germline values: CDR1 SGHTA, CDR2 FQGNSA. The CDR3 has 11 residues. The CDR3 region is CASSFGEKLFF. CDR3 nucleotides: TGTGCCAGCAGCTTCGGAGAAAAACTGTTTTTT.

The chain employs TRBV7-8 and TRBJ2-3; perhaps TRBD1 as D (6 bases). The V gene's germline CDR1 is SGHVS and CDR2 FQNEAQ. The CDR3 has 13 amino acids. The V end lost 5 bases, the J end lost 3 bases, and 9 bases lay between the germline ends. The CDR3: CASSRTETDTQYF. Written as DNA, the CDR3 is TGTGCCAGCAGCCGGACAGAAACAGATACGCAGTATTTT.